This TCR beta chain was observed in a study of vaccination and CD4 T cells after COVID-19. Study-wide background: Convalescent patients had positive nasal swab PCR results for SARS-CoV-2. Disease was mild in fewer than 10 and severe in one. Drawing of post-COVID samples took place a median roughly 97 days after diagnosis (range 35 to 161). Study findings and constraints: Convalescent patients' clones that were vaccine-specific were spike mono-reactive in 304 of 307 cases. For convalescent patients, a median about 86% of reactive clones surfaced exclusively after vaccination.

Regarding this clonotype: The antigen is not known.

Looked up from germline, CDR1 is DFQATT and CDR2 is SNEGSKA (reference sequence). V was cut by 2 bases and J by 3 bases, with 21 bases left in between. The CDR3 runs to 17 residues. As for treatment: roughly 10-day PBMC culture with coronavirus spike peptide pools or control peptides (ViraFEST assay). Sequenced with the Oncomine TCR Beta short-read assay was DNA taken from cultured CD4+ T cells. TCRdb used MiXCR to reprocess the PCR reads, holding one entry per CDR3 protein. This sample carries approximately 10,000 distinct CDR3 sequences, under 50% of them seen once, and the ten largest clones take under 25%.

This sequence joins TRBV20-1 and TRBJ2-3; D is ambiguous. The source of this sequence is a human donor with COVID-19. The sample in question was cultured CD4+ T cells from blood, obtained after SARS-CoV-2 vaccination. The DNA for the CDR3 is TGCAGTGCTAGATCGCCCTTGGGTGGAGCGTGGACAGATACGCAGTATTTT. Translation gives CSARSPLGGAWTDTQYF.